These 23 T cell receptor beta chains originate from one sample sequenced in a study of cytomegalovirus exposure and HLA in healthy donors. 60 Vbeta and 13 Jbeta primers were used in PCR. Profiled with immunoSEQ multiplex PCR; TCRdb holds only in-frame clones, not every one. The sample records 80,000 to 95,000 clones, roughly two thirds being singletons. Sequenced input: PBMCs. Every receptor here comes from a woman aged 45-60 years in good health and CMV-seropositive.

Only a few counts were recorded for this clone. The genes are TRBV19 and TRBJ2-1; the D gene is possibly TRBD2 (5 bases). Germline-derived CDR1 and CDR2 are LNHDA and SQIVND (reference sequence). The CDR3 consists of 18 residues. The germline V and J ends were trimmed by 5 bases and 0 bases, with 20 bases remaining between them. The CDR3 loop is CASSGDPGWRLSYNEQFF. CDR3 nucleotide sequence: TGTGCCAGTAGTGGCGACCCGGGGTGGCGGCTCTCCTACAATGAGCAGTTCTTC.

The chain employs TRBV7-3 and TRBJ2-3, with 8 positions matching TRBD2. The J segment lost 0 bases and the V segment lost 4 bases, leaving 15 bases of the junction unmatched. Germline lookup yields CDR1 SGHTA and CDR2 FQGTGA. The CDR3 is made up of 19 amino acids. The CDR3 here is CASSSSRLAGLTSTDTQYF. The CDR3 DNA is TGTGCCAGCAGCTCCTCGAGGCTAGCGGGCCTTACTAGCACAGATACGCAGTATTTT.

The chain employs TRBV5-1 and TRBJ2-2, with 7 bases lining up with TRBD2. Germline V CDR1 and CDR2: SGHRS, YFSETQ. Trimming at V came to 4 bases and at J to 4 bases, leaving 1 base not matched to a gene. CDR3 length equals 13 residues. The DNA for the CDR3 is TGCGCCAGCAGCAGGGAGGGCACCGGGGAGCTGTTTTTT. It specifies CASSREGTGELFF.

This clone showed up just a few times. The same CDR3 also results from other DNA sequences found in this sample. CDR3 sequence: CASRDREGYEQYF. In nucleotides, the CDR3 is TGTGCCAGCAGGGACAGGGAGGGCTACGAGCAGTACTTC. The chain combines TRBV6-4 with TRBJ2-7; possibly TRBD1 for D (8 bases). Trimming removed 6 bases from V and 3 bases from J, with 12 bases in between. Germline-derived CDR1 and CDR2 are MRHNA and SNTAGT. The length of the CDR3 is 13 residues.

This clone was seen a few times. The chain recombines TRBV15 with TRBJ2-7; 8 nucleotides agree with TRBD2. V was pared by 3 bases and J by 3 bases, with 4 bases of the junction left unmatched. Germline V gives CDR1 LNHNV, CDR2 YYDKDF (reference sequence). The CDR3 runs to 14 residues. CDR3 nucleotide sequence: TGTGCCACCAGCAGCCCGGGGGGGGGCTACGAGCAGTACTTC. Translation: CATSSPGGGYEQYF.

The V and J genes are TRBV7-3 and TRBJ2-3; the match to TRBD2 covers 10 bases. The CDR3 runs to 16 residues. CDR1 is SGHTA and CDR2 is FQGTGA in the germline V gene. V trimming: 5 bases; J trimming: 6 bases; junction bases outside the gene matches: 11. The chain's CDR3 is CASSPLAGAPGDTQYF. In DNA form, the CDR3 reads TGTGCCAGCAGCCCCCTAGCGGGAGCCCCGGGGGATACGCAGTATTTT.

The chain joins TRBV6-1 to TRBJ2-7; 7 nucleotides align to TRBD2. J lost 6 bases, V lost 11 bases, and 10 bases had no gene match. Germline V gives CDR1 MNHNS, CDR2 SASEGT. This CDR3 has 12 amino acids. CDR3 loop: CAARESRGEQYF. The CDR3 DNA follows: TGTGCCGCGCGGGAGTCTCGGGGCGAGCAGTACTTC.

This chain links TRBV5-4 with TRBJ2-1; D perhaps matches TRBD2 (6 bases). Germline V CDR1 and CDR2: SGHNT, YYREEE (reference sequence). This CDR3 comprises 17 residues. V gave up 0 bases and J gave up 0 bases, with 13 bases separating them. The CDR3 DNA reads TGTGCCAGCAGCTTGGGGGGAGGCCCTTCCTCCTACAATGAGCAGTTCTTC. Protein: CASSLGGGPSSYNEQFF.

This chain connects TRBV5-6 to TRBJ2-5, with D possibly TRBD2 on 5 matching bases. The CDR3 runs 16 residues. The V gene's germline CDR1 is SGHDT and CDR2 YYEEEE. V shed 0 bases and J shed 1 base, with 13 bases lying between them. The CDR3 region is CASSLGPAEIQETQYF. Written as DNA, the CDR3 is TGTGCCAGCAGCTTGGGGCCAGCGGAGATCCAAGAGACCCAGTACTTC.

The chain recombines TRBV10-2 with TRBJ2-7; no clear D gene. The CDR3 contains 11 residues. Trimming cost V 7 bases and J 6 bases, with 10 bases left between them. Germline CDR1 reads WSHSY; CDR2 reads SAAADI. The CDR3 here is CASTGLGEQYF. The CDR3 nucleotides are TGCGCCAGCACCGGGTTAGGCGAGCAGTACTTC.

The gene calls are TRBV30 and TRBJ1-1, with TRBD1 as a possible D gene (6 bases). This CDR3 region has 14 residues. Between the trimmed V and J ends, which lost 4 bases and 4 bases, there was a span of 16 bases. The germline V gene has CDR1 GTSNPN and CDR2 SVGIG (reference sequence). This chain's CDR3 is CAWTPWGPGTEAFF. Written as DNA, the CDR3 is TGTGCCTGGACCCCCTGGGGGCCGGGCACTGAAGCTTTCTTT.

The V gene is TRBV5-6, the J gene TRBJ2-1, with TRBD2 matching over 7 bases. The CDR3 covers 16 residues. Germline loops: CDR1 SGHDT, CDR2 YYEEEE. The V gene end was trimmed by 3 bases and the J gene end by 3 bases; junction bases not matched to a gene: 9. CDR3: CASSSLGGSDYNEQFF. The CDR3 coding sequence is TGTGCCAGCAGCTCCCTTGGCGGGAGTGACTACAATGAGCAGTTCTTC.

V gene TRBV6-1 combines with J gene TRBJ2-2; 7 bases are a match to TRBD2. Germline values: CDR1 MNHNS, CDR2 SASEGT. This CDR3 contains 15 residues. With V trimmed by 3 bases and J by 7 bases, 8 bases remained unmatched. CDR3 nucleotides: TGTGCCAGCAGTGACTGGCGGGAGATGGACGGGGAGCTGTTTTTT. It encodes CASSDWREMDGELFF.

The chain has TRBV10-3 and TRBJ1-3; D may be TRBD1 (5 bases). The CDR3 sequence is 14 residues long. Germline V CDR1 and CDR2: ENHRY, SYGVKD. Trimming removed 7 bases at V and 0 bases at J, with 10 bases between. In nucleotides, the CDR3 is TGTGCCATCACCGGGGGGTTCTCTGGAAACACCATATATTTT. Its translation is CAITGGFSGNTIYF.

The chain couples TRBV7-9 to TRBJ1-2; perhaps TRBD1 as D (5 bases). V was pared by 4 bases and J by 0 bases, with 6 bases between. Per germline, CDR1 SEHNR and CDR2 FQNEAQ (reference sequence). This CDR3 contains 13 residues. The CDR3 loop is CASSSGANYGYTF. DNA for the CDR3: TGTGCCAGCAGCTCGGGGGCTAACTATGGCTACACCTTC.

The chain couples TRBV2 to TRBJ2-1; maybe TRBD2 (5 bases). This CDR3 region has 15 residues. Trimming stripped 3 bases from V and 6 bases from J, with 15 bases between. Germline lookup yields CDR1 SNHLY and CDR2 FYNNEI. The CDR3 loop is CASSELAGPGNEQFF. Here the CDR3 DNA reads TGTGCCAGCAGTGAGTTGGCGGGTCCCGGCAATGAGCAGTTCTTC. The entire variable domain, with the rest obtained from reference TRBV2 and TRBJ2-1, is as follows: EPEVTQTPSHQVTQMGQEVILRCVPISNHLYFYWYRQILGQKVEFLVSFYNNEISEKSEIFDDQFSVERPDGSNFTLKIRSTKLEDSAMYFCASSELAGPGNEQFFGPGTRLTVL.

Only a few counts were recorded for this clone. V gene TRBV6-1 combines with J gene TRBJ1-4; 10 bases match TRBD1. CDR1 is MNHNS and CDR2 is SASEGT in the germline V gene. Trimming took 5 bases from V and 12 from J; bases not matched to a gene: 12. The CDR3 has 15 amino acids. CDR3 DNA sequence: TGTGCCAGCAGTCAAGTGACAGGGGGCTCTCTGGAACTGTTTTTT. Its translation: CASSQVTGGSLELFF.

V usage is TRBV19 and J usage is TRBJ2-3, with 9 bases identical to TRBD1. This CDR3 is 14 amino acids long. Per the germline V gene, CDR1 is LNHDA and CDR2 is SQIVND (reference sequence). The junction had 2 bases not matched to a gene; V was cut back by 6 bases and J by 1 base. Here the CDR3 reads CASRTGGRTDTQYF. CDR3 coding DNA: TGTGCCAGTAGGACAGGGGGACGCACAGATACGCAGTATTTT.

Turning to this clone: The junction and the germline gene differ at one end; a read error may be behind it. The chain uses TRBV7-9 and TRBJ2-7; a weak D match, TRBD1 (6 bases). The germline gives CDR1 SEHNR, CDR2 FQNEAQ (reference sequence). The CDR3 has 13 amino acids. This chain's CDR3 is CSSSLTGFREQYF. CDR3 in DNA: TGTTCCAGCAGCTTAACAGGGTTTCGGGAGCAGTACTTC. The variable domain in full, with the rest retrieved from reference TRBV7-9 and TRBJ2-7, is DTGVSQNPRHKITKRGQNVTFRCDPISEHNRLYWYRQTLGQGPEFLTYFQNEAQLEKSRLLSDRFSAERPKGSFSTLEIQRTEQGDSAMYLCSSSLTGFREQYFGPGTRLTVT.

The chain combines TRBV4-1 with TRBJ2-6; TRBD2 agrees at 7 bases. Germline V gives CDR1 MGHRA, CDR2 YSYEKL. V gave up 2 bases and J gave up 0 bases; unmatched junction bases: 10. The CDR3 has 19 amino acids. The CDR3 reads CASSQPGREGSSGANVLTF. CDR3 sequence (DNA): TGCGCCAGCAGCCAACCCGGCAGGGAGGGGAGCTCTGGGGCCAACGTCCTGACTTTC.

The CDR3 region has the DNA TGTGCCAGCTCCCAATTCACGGAGAGGGAGACCCAGTACTTC. Its protein product is CASSQFTERETQYF. This chain connects TRBV2 to TRBJ2-5; no definite D call. CDR1 is SNHLY and CDR2 is FYNNEI in the germline V gene. The germline V and J ends were trimmed by 8 bases and 5 bases, with 18 bases remaining between them. The CDR3 is 14 amino acids.

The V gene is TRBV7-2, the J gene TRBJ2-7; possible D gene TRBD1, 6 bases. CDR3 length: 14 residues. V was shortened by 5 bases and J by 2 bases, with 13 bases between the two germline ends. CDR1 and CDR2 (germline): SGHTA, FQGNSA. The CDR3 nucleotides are TGTGCCAGCAGCCAATCACCAGGGGCCTACGAGCAGTACTTC. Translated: CASSQSPGAYEQYF.

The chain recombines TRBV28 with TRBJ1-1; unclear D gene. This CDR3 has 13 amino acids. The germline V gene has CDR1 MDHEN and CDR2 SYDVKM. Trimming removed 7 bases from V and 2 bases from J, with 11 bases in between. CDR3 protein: CASTPRFNTEAFF. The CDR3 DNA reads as TGTGCCAGCACCCCCCGGTTTAACACTGAAGCTTTCTTT.